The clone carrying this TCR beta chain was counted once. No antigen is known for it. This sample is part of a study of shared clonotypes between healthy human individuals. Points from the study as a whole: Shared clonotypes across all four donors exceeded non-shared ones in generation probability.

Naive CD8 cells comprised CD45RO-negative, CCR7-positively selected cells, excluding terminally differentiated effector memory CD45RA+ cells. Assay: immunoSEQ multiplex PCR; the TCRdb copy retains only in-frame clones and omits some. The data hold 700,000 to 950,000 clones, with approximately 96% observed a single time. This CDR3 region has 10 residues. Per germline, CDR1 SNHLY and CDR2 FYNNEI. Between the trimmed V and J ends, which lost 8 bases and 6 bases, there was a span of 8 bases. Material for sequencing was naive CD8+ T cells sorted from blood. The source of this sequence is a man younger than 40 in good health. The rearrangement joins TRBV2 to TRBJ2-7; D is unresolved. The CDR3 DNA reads TGTGCCAGCCTTTTTGGCGAGCAGTACTTC. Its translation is CASLFGEQYF.